This passage covers 16 T cell receptor beta chains from one sample sequenced in a study of T cells after yellow fever vaccination. TCRdb called the 5' RACE reads again in MiXCR, with one record for every CDR3 protein. The sample shows some 70,000 distinct CDR3 sequences, just over 6.5% of them seen only once. This sample comprised CD8+ T cells sorted from PBMCs, obtained roughly 45 days after the first yellow fever vaccination. These receptors originate from a man between 18 and 29 years old who received the YFV17D yellow fever vaccine.

This clonotype was recorded at least ten times. The gene calls are TRBV27 and TRBJ2-7; D gene unclear. The ends were cut back, 2 bases at V and 2 bases at J, with 7 bases in the middle. CDR3 length equals 13 residues. Germline values: CDR1 MNHEY, CDR2 SMNVEV (reference sequence). Here the CDR3 reads CASSLHRTYEQYF. In DNA form, the CDR3 reads TGTGCCAGCAGTTTACACAGAACCTACGAGCAGTACTTC.

This clonotype was recorded many times. The chain carries TRBV12-3 or TRBV12-4 and TRBJ2-1; 10 nucleotides agree with TRBD2. With V trimmed by 6 bases and J by 9 bases, 11 bases remained unmatched. The CDR3 contains 15 residues. The CDR3 DNA follows: TGTGCCAGCAGGTCCGGGACTAGCGTCGTTGGTGAGCAGTTCTTC. This translates into CASRSGTSVVGEQFF.

This chain connects TRBV20-1 to TRBJ2-1; 14 nucleotides line up with TRBD2. V shed 5 bases, J shed 10 bases, and the junction held 4 bases outside the gene matches. This CDR3 has 13 amino acids. Germline V gene data show CDR1 as DFQATT and CDR2 as SNEGSKA (reference sequence). CDR3 nucleotides: TGCAGTGCTGGACTAGCGGGGGGACTAGAGCAGTTCTTC. Translating gives CSAGLAGGLEQFF.

Many counts were recorded for this clonotype. The chain recombines TRBV10-3 with TRBJ2-7; D assignment may be TRBD1 or TRBD2 (5 bases each). Per germline, CDR1 ENHRY and CDR2 SYGVKD. The CDR3 has 12 amino acids. V gave up 8 bases and J gave up 1 base, with 9 bases separating them. CDR3 DNA: TGTGCCATCCGAGGGGAGTCCTACGAGCAGTACTTC. It is translated as CAIRGESYEQYF.

A remark on this clonotype: This could be a read error, since a much larger clone is one nucleotide away. The V and J genes are TRBV7-9 and TRBJ2-6; D remains unclear. V was cut by 5 bases and J by 2 bases, with 10 bases left in between. The germline V gene has CDR1 SEHNR and CDR2 FQNEAQ (reference sequence). This CDR3 comprises 15 residues. In DNA, the CDR3 is TGTGCCAGCAGCGGAAATGGGGCTGGGGCCAACGTCCTGACTTTC. It codes for CASSGNGAGANVLTF.

This clonotype was counted at least ten times. This rearrangement joins TRBV12-3 or TRBV12-4 to TRBJ2-3, with D tentatively TRBD1 (5 bases). The CDR3 has 14 amino acids. Trimming took off 2 bases at V and 3 bases at J, with 9 bases between the two ends. The CDR3 bases are TGTGCCAGCAGTTTAAGGGGCTCGACAGATACGCAGTATTTT. Translated: CASSLRGSTDTQYF.

This clonotype was seen at least ten times. This chain links TRBV11-1 with TRBJ2-2, with 7 nucleotides matching TRBD1. Germline CDR1 and CDR2: SGHAT and FQDESV (reference sequence). The V and J ends lost 1 base and 2 bases, in that order; junction bases with no gene match: 10. The CDR3 has 18 residues. CDR3 loop: CASSLGMAAGGNTGELFF. DNA of the CDR3: TGTGCCAGCAGCTTAGGCATGGCGGCAGGGGGTAACACCGGGGAGCTGTTTTTT.

This clonotype was picked up many times. V and J are TRBV7-9 and TRBJ2-2; no reliable D call. Germline assignment: CDR1 SEHNR and CDR2 FQNEAQ (reference sequence). Trimming cost V 1 base and J 6 bases, with 15 bases left between them. This CDR3 is 16 amino acids long. The DNA of the CDR3 is TGTGCCAGCAGCTTAGAAGGGCCCCTCCTTCCCGGGGAGCTGTTTTTT. Protein: CASSLEGPLLPGELFF.

This clonotype was picked up a small number of times. The rearrangement joins TRBV4-3 to TRBJ1-4; 11 nucleotides align to TRBD1. J was trimmed by 7 bases and V by 1 base; bases with no gene match: 2. The CDR3 length is 15 residues. Germline CDR1 reads LGHNA; CDR2 reads YSLEER. This CDR3 reads CASSQGDRGSEKLFF. CDR3 DNA sequence: TGCGCCAGCAGCCAAGGGGACAGGGGGAGTGAAAAACTGTTTTTT.

This clonotype was seen repeatedly, ten times or more. The chain links TRBV5-8 to TRBJ2-1, with a weak D call TRBD1 (5 bases). From germline, CDR1 is SGHTS and CDR2 YDEGEE. CDR3 length equals 14 residues. The germline V and J ends were trimmed by 4 bases and 1 base, with 9 bases remaining between them. The CDR3 region has the DNA TGTGCCAGCAGCGTCAGGGAATCCTACAATGAGCAGTTCTTC. Its translation is CASSVRESYNEQFF. The full variable domain, completed using reference TRBV5-8 and TRBJ2-1, is EAGVTQSPTHLIKTRGQQATLRCSPISGHTSVYWYQQALGLGLQFLLWYDEGEERNRGNFPPRFSGRQFPNYSSELNVNALELEDSALYLCASSVRESYNEQFFGPGTRLTVL.

This clonotype was detected only a few times. The gene calls are TRBV27 and TRBJ2-7, with TRBD2 as a possible D gene (7 bases). V lost 10 bases to trimming and J lost 4 bases, with 23 bases between them. CDR1 and CDR2 from the germline V gene are MNHEY and SMNVEV (reference sequence). The CDR3 runs to 15 residues. The CDR3 DNA sequence: TGTGCCACCGGTGGAGGGGGGGCTCCACTTTACGAGCAGTACTTC. Translating gives CATGGGGAPLYEQYF.

The V and J genes are TRBV3-1 and TRBJ2-5; D perhaps matches TRBD2 (6 bases). This CDR3 comprises 17 residues. Germline lookup yields CDR1 LGHDT and CDR2 YNNKEL (reference sequence). V dropped 7 bases and J dropped 2 bases, with 23 bases sitting between them. CDR3 residues: CASTKVVIAVSQETQYF. The CDR3 DNA reads TGTGCCAGCACCAAAGTAGTGATAGCGGTGTCACAAGAGACCCAGTACTTC.

This clonotype was counted many times. The rearrangement links TRBV4-3 to TRBJ2-7; unclear D gene. Germline values: CDR1 LGHNA, CDR2 YSLEER. This CDR3 has 11 residues. V shed 2 bases and J shed 5 bases, with 4 bases lying between them. The CDR3 DNA reads as TGCGCCAGCAGCCAACCCGACGAGCAGTACTTC. It yields the protein CASSQPDEQYF.

This clonotype was picked up many times. Here the CDR3 reads CASSQDSAGGYNEQFF. The DNA for the CDR3 is TGCGCCAGCAGCCAAGATTCCGCGGGGGGGTACAATGAGCAGTTCTTC. The chain has TRBV4-3 and TRBJ2-1; 9 bases are a match to TRBD2. The V gene's germline CDR1 is LGHNA and CDR2 YSLEER. J was trimmed by 4 bases and V by 0 bases; bases with no gene match: 4. The CDR3 is made up of 16 amino acids.

Ten or more counts support this clonotype. The V and J genes are TRBV29-1 and TRBJ2-1; TRBD1 aligns across 8 bases. CDR1 is SQVTM, CDR2 ANQGSEA, per germline. CDR3 size: 16 residues. Germline trimming cut 0 bases from V and 6 bases from J; bases unmatched to any gene: 10. The CDR3 here is CSVEEITHDRGNEQFF. CDR3 nucleotide sequence: TGCAGCGTTGAAGAGATTACTCACGACAGGGGCAATGAGCAGTTCTTC.

The chain couples TRBV4-1 to TRBJ2-1, with a weak D call TRBD2 (6 bases). There are 15 residues in the CDR3. CDR1 is MGHRA and CDR2 is YSYEKL in the germline V gene. Trimming cost V 1 base and J 1 base, with 8 bases left between them. This chain's CDR3 is CASSQGRVSYNEQFF. Here the CDR3 DNA reads TGCGCCAGCAGCCAAGGGAGGGTATCCTACAATGAGCAGTTCTTC.